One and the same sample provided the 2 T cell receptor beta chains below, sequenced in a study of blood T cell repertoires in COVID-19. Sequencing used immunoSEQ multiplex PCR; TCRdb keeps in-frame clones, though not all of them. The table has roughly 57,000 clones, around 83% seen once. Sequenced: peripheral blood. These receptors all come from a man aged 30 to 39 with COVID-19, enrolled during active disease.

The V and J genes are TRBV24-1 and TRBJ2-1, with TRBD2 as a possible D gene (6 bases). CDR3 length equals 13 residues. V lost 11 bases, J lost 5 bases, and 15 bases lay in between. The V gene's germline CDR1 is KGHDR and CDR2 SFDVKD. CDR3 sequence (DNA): TGTGCCATCGGGCGGGAAGGGGACAATGAGCAGTTCTTC. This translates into CAIGREGDNEQFF.

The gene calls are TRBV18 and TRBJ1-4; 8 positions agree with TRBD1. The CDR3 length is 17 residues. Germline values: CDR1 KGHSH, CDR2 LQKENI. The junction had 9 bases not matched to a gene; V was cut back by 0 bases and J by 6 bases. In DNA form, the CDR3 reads TGTGCCAGCTCACCACCCACAGGGGGAGGATCCTATGAAAAACTGTTTTTT. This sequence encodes CASSPPTGGGSYEKLFF.